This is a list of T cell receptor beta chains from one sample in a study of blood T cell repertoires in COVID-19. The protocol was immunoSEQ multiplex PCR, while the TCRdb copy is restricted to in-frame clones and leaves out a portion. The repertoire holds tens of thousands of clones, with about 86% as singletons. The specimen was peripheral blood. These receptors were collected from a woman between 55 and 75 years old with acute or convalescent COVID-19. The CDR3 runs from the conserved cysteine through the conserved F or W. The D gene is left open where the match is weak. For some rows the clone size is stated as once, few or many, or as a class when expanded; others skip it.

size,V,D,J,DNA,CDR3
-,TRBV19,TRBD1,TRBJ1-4,TGTGCCAGTAGTAGCAGGACAGGGACGGAGGAAAAACTGTTTTTT,CASSSRTGTEEKLFF
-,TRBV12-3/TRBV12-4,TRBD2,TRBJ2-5,TGTGCCAGCAGTTTACGGCGGGAGTTGTACTTC,CASSLRRELYF
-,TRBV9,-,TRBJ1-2,TGTGCCAGCAGCGTAGGAGAGATGTATGGCTACACCTTC,CASSVGEMYGYTF
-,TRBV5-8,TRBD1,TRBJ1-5,TGTGCCAGCAGCCCGGGACAGGGTCGGAGTCAGCCCCAGCATTTT,CASSPGQGRSQPQHF
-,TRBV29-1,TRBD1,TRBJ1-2,TGCAGCGCATGGACAGGGGAAGGGAATGGCTACACCTTC,CSAWTGEGNGYTF
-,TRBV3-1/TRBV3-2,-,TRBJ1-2,TGTGCCAGCAGCCACGCCCCGGGGGACGGCTACACCTTC,CASSHAPGDGYTF
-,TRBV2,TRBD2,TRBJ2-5,TGTGCCAGCAGAGGGACTAGCGGGGGGGCTCCCCAGTACTTC,CASRGTSGGAPQYF
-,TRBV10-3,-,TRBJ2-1,TGTGCCATCAGTGAGGGGGCCAGGTCGAATGAGCAGTTCTTC,CAISEGARSNEQFF
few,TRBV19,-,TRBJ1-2,TGTGCCAGTAGTACTAAGGGGGAAATTAACTATGGCTACACCTTC,CASSTKGEINYGYTF
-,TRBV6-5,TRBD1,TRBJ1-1,TGTGCCAGCAGGCAGGACAGGGTCGCTGAAGCTTTCTTT,CASRQDRVAEAFF
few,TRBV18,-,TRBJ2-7,TGTGCCAGCTCACTGCCGACAGGCGAGCAGTACTTC,CASSLPTGEQYF
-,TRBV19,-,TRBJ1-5,TGTGCCAGTAGTAGGAGGGTAAGTCAGCCCCAGCATTTT,CASSRRVSQPQHF